This is a list of T cell receptor beta chains from one sample in a study of T-cell reconstitution after alpha-beta-depleted transplantation in children. TCRdb redid the calling of the PCR reads with MiXCR, one entry per CDR3 protein. The repertoire holds about 420,000 distinct CDR3 sequences, with around 16% as singletons. This material consisted of PBMCs, mostly from graft donor cells, taken 360 days after TCRalphabeta/CD19-depleted stem cell transplant. The receptors originated from a boy in the first two years of life who had a stem cell transplant for Wiskott-Aldrich syndrome, so the T cells may come from the graft donor. CDR3s include the opening cysteine and the closing phenylalanine or tryptophan. Fields, in order: CDR3 length, D gene, V gene, clone size, J gene, CDR3 DNA, CDR3 protein. A D gene is named only where the DNA matches it firmly. Clone size, where shown, is once, few, many, or a class for clones that have expanded.

length: 14; D: NA; V: TRBV2; size: many; J: TRBJ2-1; DNA: TGTGCCAGCAGTCTGCGACTGCTCTCAAATGAGCAGTTCTTC; CDR3: CASSLRLLSNEQFF
length: 13; D: TRBD1; V: TRBV6-1; size: NA; J: TRBJ2-7; DNA: TGTGCCACCACCCGGGACAGTCCCTACGAGCAGTACTTC; CDR3: CATTRDSPYEQYF
length: 19; D: TRBD2; V: TRBV4-3; size: few; J: TRBJ2-5; DNA: TGCGCCAGCAGCCAAGATCAGGACTACGGGGGAGGGCCCGGGGAGACCCAGTACTTC; CDR3: CASSQDQDYGGGPGETQYF
length: 16; D: NA; V: TRBV12-3/TRBV12-4; size: many; J: TRBJ2-2; DNA: TGTGCCAGCAGCCCCTCGCCTGGGGGAGTTCCCGGGGAGCTGTTTTTT; CDR3: CASSPSPGGVPGELFF
length: 14; D: TRBD1; V: TRBV12-3/TRBV12-4; size: few; J: TRBJ2-5; DNA: TGTGCCAGCAGGGGGACAGGGGTCCAAGAGACCCAGTACTTC; CDR3: CASRGTGVQETQYF
length: 15; D: TRBD2; V: TRBV7-6; size: NA; J: TRBJ2-7; DNA: TGTGCCAGCAGCCAGGCACTAGCGGGAGGGTACGAGCAGTACTTC; CDR3: CASSQALAGGYEQYF
length: 18; D: NA; V: TRBV5-1; size: few; J: TRBJ2-1; DNA: TGCGCCAGCAGCTTGGCTGCGTTACGACTAGGGGGGAACAATGAGCAGTTCTTC; CDR3: CASSLAALRLGGNNEQFF
length: 17; D: TRBD2; V: TRBV5-7; size: few; J: TRBJ2-5; DNA: TGTGCCAGCAGCCTTGGACTAGCGGGGTTCCTCCAAGAGACCCAGTACTTC; CDR3: CASSLGLAGFLQETQYF
length: 14; D: TRBD1; V: TRBV6-5; size: few; J: TRBJ2-5; DNA: TGTGCCAGCAGTTACTTTGGACAGGGCGGGACCCAGTACTTC; CDR3: CASSYFGQGGTQYF
length: 15; D: TRBD1; V: TRBV7-9; size: NA; J: TRBJ1-3; DNA: TGTGCCAGCAGCACGGACAGGATAAACCGAAACACCATATATTTT; CDR3: CASSTDRINRNTIYF
length: 14; D: NA; V: TRBV19; size: NA; J: TRBJ2-5; DNA: TGTGCCAGTAGTATATCATGGGGGCGAGAGACCCAGTACTTC; CDR3: CASSISWGRETQYF
length: 18; D: TRBD2; V: TRBV6-5; size: NA; J: TRBJ2-5; DNA: TGTGCCAGCAGTTACTCGAAAGGAACGGGAGGCCGACAAGAGACCCAGTACTTC; CDR3: CASSYSKGTGGRQETQYF
length: 16; D: NA; V: TRBV6-5; size: NA; J: TRBJ2-6; DNA: TGTGCCAGCAGTTACTCACTGTCGACTGGGGCCAACGTCCTGACTTTC; CDR3: CASSYSLSTGANVLTF
length: 16; D: NA; V: TRBV11-2; size: many; J: TRBJ2-1; DNA: TGTGCCAGCAGCTTAGGCGTGGGGAGCTCCTACAATGAGCAGTTCTTC; CDR3: CASSLGVGSSYNEQFF
length: 14; D: TRBD1; V: TRBV18; size: NA; J: TRBJ2-3; DNA: TGTGCCAGTGCCGGGACAGCCAGCACAGATACGCAGTATTTT; CDR3: CASAGTASTDTQYF
length: 14; D: NA; V: TRBV12-3/TRBV12-4; size: few; J: TRBJ1-1; DNA: TGTGCCAGCAGTTTCGAACAGATGAACACTGAAGCTTTCTTT; CDR3: CASSFEQMNTEAFF
length: 16; D: NA; V: TRBV5-1; size: NA; J: TRBJ2-3; DNA: TGCGCCAGCAGCTTGCACCCTCCCCCAGAGTTAGATACGCAGTATTTT; CDR3: CASSLHPPPELDTQYF
length: 19; D: NA; V: TRBV24-1; size: NA; J: TRBJ2-2; DNA: TGTGCCACCAGTGGTGTGAAGTTCCCTGGAACCCCGGGCACCGGGGAGCTGTTTTTT; CDR3: CATSGVKFPGTPGTGELFF
length: 14; D: NA; V: TRBV10-1; size: few; J: TRBJ2-7; DNA: TGCGCCAGCAGTTCGGACAGGGACTACTACGAGCAGTACTTC; CDR3: CASSSDRDYYEQYF
length: 17; D: TRBD1; V: TRBV27; size: few; J: TRBJ2-7; DNA: TGTGCCAGCAGTGCCCATAACAGGGGGCGGAGGTCCTACGAGCAGTACTTC; CDR3: CASSAHNRGRRSYEQYF
length: 15; D: NA; V: TRBV28; size: many; J: TRBJ1-5; DNA: TGTGCCAGCACCCCTGGCGGATATAGCAATCAGCCCCAGCATTTT; CDR3: CASTPGGYSNQPQHF
length: 12; D: NA; V: TRBV10-3; size: few; J: TRBJ2-2; DNA: TGTGCCATCAGTGACGGGACCGGGGAGCTGTTTTTT; CDR3: CAISDGTGELFF
length: 15; D: TRBD2; V: TRBV5-1; size: many; J: TRBJ2-5; DNA: TGCGCCAGCAGCTTGGTACTAGCGGGAGAAGAGACCCAGTACTTC; CDR3: CASSLVLAGEETQYF
length: 16; D: NA; V: TRBV5-1; size: NA; J: TRBJ2-7; DNA: TGCGCCAGCAGCTCCCTGGAGGGGAGGAAACCCTACGAGCAGTACTTC; CDR3: CASSSLEGRKPYEQYF
length: 14; D: NA; V: TRBV11-3; size: few; J: TRBJ2-7; DNA: TGTGCCAGCAGCTTAGATCGGGGATTCTACGAGCAGTACTTC; CDR3: CASSLDRGFYEQYF
length: 14; D: NA; V: TRBV7-2; size: once; J: TRBJ1-5; DNA: TGTGCCAGCAGCTTAACAGGAGGGGATCAGCCCCAGCATTTT; CDR3: CASSLTGGDQPQHF
length: 12; D: NA; V: TRBV6-2/TRBV6-3; size: few; J: TRBJ2-7; DNA: TGTGCCAGCAGACGGGACACCTACGAGCAGTACTTC; CDR3: CASRRDTYEQYF
length: 15; D: NA; V: TRBV5-4; size: NA; J: TRBJ2-3; DNA: TGTGCCAGCAGCCACGGCCCAGGGCAGGCAGATACGCAGTATTTT; CDR3: CASSHGPGQADTQYF
length: 14; D: NA; V: TRBV3-1; size: NA; J: TRBJ1-1; DNA: TGTGCCAGCAGCCAGTACAGAATGAACACTGAAGCTTTCTTT; CDR3: CASSQYRMNTEAFF
length: 17; D: TRBD2; V: TRBV20-1; size: NA; J: TRBJ2-3; DNA: TGCAGTGCTAGCGCTAGCGGGGGGACCCCTAGCACAGATACGCAGTATTTT; CDR3: CSASASGGTPSTDTQYF
length: 14; D: NA; V: TRBV7-9; size: NA; J: TRBJ1-1; DNA: TGTGCCAGCAGCCCAAAGGACCGGAACACTGAAGCTTTCTTT; CDR3: CASSPKDRNTEAFF
length: 13; D: TRBD1; V: TRBV4-1; size: NA; J: TRBJ2-7; DNA: TGCGCCAGCAGCCAGTACAACAGGGGCGAGCAGTACTTC; CDR3: CASSQYNRGEQYF
length: 15; D: TRBD2; V: TRBV7-2; size: few; J: TRBJ2-1; DNA: TGTGCCAGCAGCTTATCGGGGGGGGGTTACAATGAGCAGTTCTTC; CDR3: CASSLSGGGYNEQFF
length: 15; D: TRBD2; V: TRBV7-9; size: NA; J: TRBJ2-3; DNA: TGTGCCAGCAGCCTAAAAGCGGGGAAGGCAGATACGCAGTATTTT; CDR3: CASSLKAGKADTQYF
length: 13; D: TRBD1; V: TRBV12-3/TRBV12-4; size: many; J: TRBJ2-1; DNA: TGTGCCAGCAGTTACAGGGGGCACAATGAGCAGTTCTTC; CDR3: CASSYRGHNEQFF
length: 11; D: NA; V: TRBV24-1; size: NA; J: TRBJ2-1; DNA: TGTGCCACCAGTGATTCCATTGGGCAGTTCTTC; CDR3: CATSDSIGQFF
length: 16; D: TRBD1; V: TRBV20-1; size: NA; J: TRBJ2-5; DNA: TGCAGTGCTAGAGAAGTGTGGGGGACAGGCCAAGAGACCCAGTACTTC; CDR3: CSAREVWGTGQETQYF
length: 16; D: TRBD1; V: TRBV6-2/TRBV6-3; size: many; J: TRBJ2-1; DNA: TGTGCCAGCAGTTACGGTCACAGGGGACCCTACAATGAGCAGTTCTTC; CDR3: CASSYGHRGPYNEQFF
length: 18; D: TRBD1; V: TRBV6-5; size: few; J: TRBJ2-2; DNA: TGTGCCAGCAGTTACCCTTGGGACAGGGGGAGGGACACCGGGGAGCTGTTTTTT; CDR3: CASSYPWDRGRDTGELFF